This T cell receptor (beta chain) was captured in a study of T-cell reconstitution after alpha-beta-depleted transplantation in children. The TCRbeta library was prepared with unique molecular identifiers. TCRdb recomputed calls from the PCR reads with MiXCR, one row per CDR3 protein. The repertoire holds roughly 790,000 distinct CDR3 sequences, 16% seen once, with around 4.5% in the top ten. This clonotype was seen many times. The CDR3 contains 14 residues. After removal of 3 bases from V and 4 bases from J, the junction contained 2 bases not matched to a gene. Germline-derived CDR1 and CDR2 are SQVTM and ANQGSEA.

This sequence was found in a male patient younger than 18 who had a stem cell transplant for acute lymphoblastic leukemia, so the T cells may come from the graft donor. Sequenced here: PBMCs, mostly from graft donor cells, sampled 360 days after TCRalphabeta/CD19-depleted stem cell transplant. The chain combines TRBV29-1 with TRBJ2-1, with 11 bases matching TRBD2. CDR3 residues: CSVDGTSGYNEQFF. The CDR3 DNA is TGCAGCGTTGATGGGACTAGCGGATACAATGAGCAGTTCTTC.